These T cell receptor beta chains were read from a single sample in a study of CD8+ T cells in alopecia areata. Some clones are missing from TCRdb's copy, which holds only in-frame ones; the method was immunoSEQ multiplex PCR. The sample includes roughly 150,000 clones, 50% to 60% of them seen just once. What was sequenced was CD4+ T cells sorted from blood. The source is a human donor in good health. Both conserved end residues are part of each CDR3.

V: TRBV11-2
CDR3: CASSFSSGNYEQYF

V: TRBV29-1
CDR3: CSVEGLGQANTEAFF

V: TRBV10-3
CDR3: CAISVGVNQPQHF

V: TRBV29-1
CDR3: CSVVDSTGGTEAFF

V: TRBV30
CDR3: CAWSALRTDSNQPQHF

V: TRBV29-1
CDR3: CSGRSANTGELFF

V: TRBV30
CDR3: CAWSFEETYEQYF

V: TRBV4-1
CDR3: CASSRPAGGAVEQYF

V: TRBV9
CDR3: CASSVSSSETQYF

V: TRBV30
CDR3: CAWSVTSGPPYEQYF

V: TRBV7-9
CDR3: CASSLALRSGANVLTF

V: TRBV28
CDR3: CASSLAGRNEQFF

V: TRBV4-1
CDR3: CASSAMGVQNTGELFF

V: TRBV28
CDR3: CASSRLKGTAKNIQYF

V: TRBV30
CDR3: CAWSVQTEAFF

V: TRBV9
CDR3: CASSVTVSETQYF

V: TRBV4-1
CDR3: CASSQDTSAGGYQETQYF

V: TRBV28
CDR3: CASSLRVQGNEKLFF

V: TRBV2
CDR3: CASSPNTLAGRTGELFF

V: TRBV15
CDR3: CATSTRGQPNQPQHF

V: TRBV14
CDR3: CASSQRGRRYEQYF

V: TRBV15
CDR3: CATSRVKGLLGDTQYF

V: TRBV5-1
CDR3: CASQVGESYEQYF

V: TRBV6-9
CDR3: CATRDCESSKAKETQYF

V: TRBV7-9
CDR3: CASSPILAAEQYF

V: TRBV9
CDR3: CASSPGVIQYF